The 16 T cell receptor beta chains below come from one sample, sequenced in a study of blood T cell repertoires in COVID-19. Method: immunoSEQ multiplex PCR; TCRdb's copy keeps in-frame clones and lacks some. The sample has 68,000 or so clones; roughly 90% are singletons. Sequenced material: peripheral blood. These receptors were taken from a man aged 25 to 45 with acute or convalescent COVID-19.

This clone was observed once. V is TRBV7-2 and J is TRBJ1-5; no clear D. Per germline, CDR1 SGHTA and CDR2 FQGNSA. Trimming removed 0 bases at V and 4 bases at J, with 16 bases between. This CDR3 has 17 residues. The CDR3 region has the DNA TGTGCCAGCAGCTTAGCCAGGAGGTTGGGCGGAAATCAGCCCCAGCATTTT. Residues: CASSLARRLGGNQPQHF.

The CDR3 region is CASSQIVPPYEQYF. In nucleotides, the CDR3 is TGTGCCAGCAGCCAGATCGTACCACCCTACGAGCAGTACTTC. V and J are TRBV6-1 and TRBJ2-7; D call uncertain. V lost 6 bases to trimming and J lost 2 bases, with 14 bases between them. The CDR3 spans 14 residues. Germline-derived CDR1 and CDR2 are MNHNS and SASEGT.

The chain couples TRBV5-4 to TRBJ2-3; TRBD2 might be the D (5 bases). CDR3 length: 19 amino acids. V shed 0 bases and J shed 0 bases, with 20 bases lying between them. The V gene's germline CDR1 is SGHNT and CDR2 YYREEE (reference sequence). For the CDR3, the DNA is TGTGCCAGCAGCTTGGGACCCAGCGGAGCTCGAACTAGCACAGATACGCAGTATTTT. It codes for CASSLGPSGARTSTDTQYF.

The rearrangement uses TRBV19 and TRBJ2-1; D might be TRBD2 (5 bases). The CDR3 totals 16 residues. The germline V and J ends were trimmed by 3 bases and 0 bases, with 12 bases remaining between them. Germline assignment: CDR1 LNHDA and CDR2 SQIVND (reference sequence). Here the CDR3 reads CASSILTGSSYNEQFF. CDR3 DNA: TGTGCCAGTAGTATTTTGACGGGGAGCTCCTACAATGAGCAGTTCTTC.

The chain joins TRBV19 to TRBJ1-2; 8 bases line up with TRBD1. Germline V gives CDR1 LNHDA, CDR2 SQIVND (reference sequence). CDR3 size: 18 residues. Germline trimming cut 5 bases from V and 4 bases from J; bases unmatched to any gene: 18. CDR3 sequence reads: CASSPSDRDGAFVYGYTF. Written as DNA, the CDR3 is TGTGCCAGTAGTCCCTCGGACAGGGACGGCGCGTTTGTCTATGGCTACACCTTC.

The CDR3 nucleotides are TGTGCCAGCAGTCCACAGGGCACTGAGCAGTTCTTC. Residues: CASSPQGTEQFF. The V call is TRBV27, the J call TRBJ2-1, with a weak D call TRBD1 (6 bases). From germline, CDR1 is MNHEY and CDR2 SMNVEV (reference sequence). The V end lost 5 bases, the J end lost 9 bases, and 11 bases lay between the germline ends. The CDR3 length is 12 residues.

V usage is TRBV11-2 and J usage is TRBJ2-6, with TRBD2 as a possible D gene (5 bases). The CDR3 spans 16 residues. Trimming took 5 bases from V and 0 from J, leaving 11 bases between them. CDR1 and CDR2 (germline): SGHAT, FQNNGV. CDR3 region: CASSRGMGSGANVLTF. CDR3 bases: TGTGCCAGCAGCCGGGGAATGGGCTCTGGGGCCAACGTCCTGACTTTC.

The chain joins TRBV6-5 to TRBJ2-5, with D maybe TRBD1 (6 bases). Per the germline V gene, CDR1 is MNHEY and CDR2 is SVGAGI. V was trimmed by 2 bases and J by 2 bases, leaving 12 bases between them. The CDR3 loop spans 15 amino acids. CDR3 DNA: TGTGCCAGCAGTTACAGTGAAGGGGGACAAGAGACCCAGTACTTC. It encodes CASSYSEGGQETQYF.

This chain links TRBV10-3 with TRBJ2-1; possible D gene TRBD1, 6 bases. This CDR3 contains 14 residues. V dropped 0 bases and J dropped 10 bases, with 13 bases sitting between them. Per the germline V gene, CDR1 is ENHRY and CDR2 is SYGVKD. The DNA for the CDR3 is TGTGCCATCAGTGAGTCAGGCAGCCAGGGGGAGCAGTTCTTC. It translates to CAISESGSQGEQFF.

The rearrangement joins TRBV6-2 or TRBV6-3 to TRBJ1-5; D not certain. CDR1 and CDR2 from the germline V gene are MNHEY and SVGEGT. The CDR3 is 13 amino acids. Trimming took 2 bases from V and 4 from J, leaving 6 bases between them. The CDR3 bases are TGTGCCAGCAGTTACCCTAAAAATCAGCCCCAGCATTTT. This encodes CASSYPKNQPQHF.

The chain has TRBV7-9 and TRBJ2-5; tentative D call: TRBD1 (6 bases). V gave up 7 bases and J gave up 5 bases, with 20 bases separating them. The CDR3 is 15 residues long. Germline V gene data show CDR1 as SEHNR and CDR2 as FQNEAQ (reference sequence). This chain's CDR3 is CASTISSNRVETQYF. CDR3 coding DNA: TGTGCCAGCACCATATCCTCCAACAGGGTCGAGACCCAGTACTTC.

The CDR3, as DNA: TGTGCCAGCAGTGGGGGACAGGGCGGGCTAGCGAATTACAATGAGCAGTTCTTC. It encodes CASSGGQGGLANYNEQFF. The rearrangement uses TRBV27 and TRBJ2-1, with 9 positions matching TRBD1. After removal of 5 bases from V and 4 bases from J, the junction contained 15 bases not matched to a gene. The CDR3 is 18 amino acids. CDR1 and CDR2 (germline): MNHEY, SMNVEV (reference sequence).

In nucleotides, the CDR3 is TGCAGCGTTGAAGGCCAGGGGGTGGTGGGAGATACGCAGTATTTT. It codes for CSVEGQGVVGDTQYF. The chain recombines TRBV29-1 with TRBJ2-3, with 7 positions matching TRBD1. The ends lost 1 base at V and 5 bases at J; junction bases unmatched: 9. Germline CDR1 reads SQVTM; CDR2 reads ANQGSEA. CDR3 length: 15 amino acids.

This clone has more than one count but fewer than ten. As DNA, the CDR3 is TGTGCCAGCAGCTTAGACCTCGCGCACGAGCAGTACTTC. Protein product: CASSLDLAHEQYF. The chain joins TRBV9 to TRBJ2-7; D gene uncertain. V was clipped by 4 bases and J by 5 bases, with 13 bases between them. Germline V CDR1 and CDR2: SGDLS, YYNGEE. This CDR3 contains 13 residues.

The gene calls are TRBV28 and TRBJ1-4, with TRBD1 matching over 10 bases. There are 15 residues in the CDR3. The trim removed 5 bases at V and 8 bases at J, leaving 8 bases unmatched. Germline lookup yields CDR1 MDHEN and CDR2 SYDVKM. CDR3 coding DNA: TGTGCCAGCAGTATGACCGGGACAGGGGACGAAAAACTGTTTTTT. This encodes CASSMTGTGDEKLFF. The variable domain in full, completed from reference TRBV28 and TRBJ1-4, reads DVKVTQSSRYLVKRTGEKVFLECVQDMDHENMFWYRQDPGLGLRLIYFSYDVKMKEKGDIPEGYSVSREKKERFSLILESASTNQTSMYLCASSMTGTGDEKLFFGSGTQLSVL.

This chain uses TRBV10-2 with TRBJ1-4; TRBD1 matches 8 bases. The CDR3 has 14 residues. The germline CDR1 and CDR2 sequences are WSHSY and SAAADI. Trimming removed 6 bases from V and 7 bases from J; junction bases left unmatched: 7. The CDR3 bases are TGCGCCAGCAGGAGACAGGGGAATGCTGAAAAACTGTTTTTT. Protein: CASRRQGNAEKLFF.